Below are 11 T cell receptor beta chains sequenced from a single sample in a study of cytomegalovirus exposure and HLA in healthy donors. PCR employed 60 Vbeta and 13 Jbeta primers. Data came from immunoSEQ multiplex PCR; TCRdb stores just in-frame clones and leaves some out. The sample lists some 120,000 clones; 80% to 90% were seen once. Input material: PBMCs. Receptors were obtained from a male donor in good health and CMV-seropositive.

This rearrangement joins TRBV6-1 to TRBJ2-4; D not resolved. This CDR3 contains 14 residues. V was shortened by 3 bases and J by 12 bases, with 18 bases between the two germline ends. The germline gives CDR1 MNHNS, CDR2 SASEGT. The CDR3 DNA is TGTGCCAGCAGTGACACGGGTCCGGGTAGCAGTCAGTACTTC. Translation: CASSDTGPGSSQYF.

The chain recombines TRBV6-6 with TRBJ2-1, with D unresolved. V was cut by 2 bases and J by 9 bases, with 8 bases left in between. Germline V lookup: CDR1 MNHNY, CDR2 SVGAGI (reference sequence). The CDR3 consists of 12 residues. The CDR3 region has the DNA TGTGCCAGCAGTTACGCCCAAGCTGAGCAGTTCTTC. Amino acids: CASSYAQAEQFF.

CDR3 residues: CASSQDRSSGANVLTF. DNA of the CDR3: TGCGCCAGCAGCCAAGACCGGAGCTCTGGGGCCAACGTCCTGACTTTC. The gene calls are TRBV4-3 and TRBJ2-6; D not certain. With 0 bases removed from V and 0 bases from J, the gap between germline ends came to 6 bases. This CDR3 is built from 16 residues. The germline V gene encodes CDR1 LGHNA and CDR2 YSLEER.

The chain uses TRBV30 and TRBJ1-1; D is uncertain. The V end lost 0 bases, the J end lost 7 bases, and 12 bases lay between the germline ends. CDR3 length equals 13 residues. Germline V gene lookup returns CDR1 GTSNPN and CDR2 SVGIG (reference sequence). CDR3 protein: CAWSVQWAREAFF. CDR3 nucleotides: TGTGCCTGGAGTGTACAATGGGCTCGTGAAGCTTTCTTT.

The rearrangement joins TRBV5-4 to TRBJ2-2; D remains ambiguous. V dropped 2 bases and J dropped 5 bases, with 13 bases sitting between them. This CDR3 is 15 amino acids long. Per germline, CDR1 SGHNT and CDR2 YYREEE (reference sequence). The CDR3 DNA is TGTGCCAGCAGCTTCGTGGCAGGAAGGACCGGGGAGCTGTTTTTT. As protein: CASSFVAGRTGELFF.

The chain uses TRBV5-1 and TRBJ2-2; possible D gene TRBD2, 6 bases. Trimming removed 1 base at V and 7 bases at J, with 17 bases between. The CDR3 sequence is 16 residues long. Looked up from germline, CDR1 is SGHRS and CDR2 is YFSETQ. The CDR3: CASSLTGVTVGGELFF. CDR3 nucleotides: TGCGCCAGCAGCTTGACGGGAGTCACCGTGGGCGGGGAGCTGTTTTTT.

This clone appeared once. The CDR3 protein is CASSLEQGSQPQHF. In nucleotides, the CDR3 is TGTGCCAGCAGCTTAGAACAGGGAAGTCAGCCCCAGCATTTT. V is TRBV7-2 and J is TRBJ1-5, with TRBD1 as a possible D gene (6 bases). Trimming cost V 1 base and J 6 bases, with 10 bases left between them. In germline, CDR1 is SGHTA, CDR2 FQGNSA. The CDR3 spans 14 residues.

The chain has TRBV5-4 and TRBJ2-1; TRBD1 might be the D (6 bases). In germline, CDR1 is SGHNT, CDR2 YYREEE (reference sequence). Trimming took 5 bases from V and 4 from J, leaving 10 bases between them. CDR3 size: 13 residues. The CDR3 nucleotides are TGTGCCAGCAGTCCGGACAGTTACAATGAGCAGTTCTTC. Its translation is CASSPDSYNEQFF.

A remark on this clone: A read error may account for a junction end that differs from germline. The gene calls are TRBV7-9 and TRBJ1-4; D is undetermined. Per the germline V gene, CDR1 is SEHNR and CDR2 is FQNEAQ (reference sequence). This CDR3 is built from 15 residues. DNA of the CDR3: TGTTCCAGCAGCCCTAACGGCGGCGGTCGTGAAAAACTGTTTTTT. Amino acid sequence: CSSSPNGGGREKLFF.

V is TRBV6-5 and J is TRBJ2-5, with TRBD2 matching over 10 bases. Per germline, CDR1 MNHEY and CDR2 SVGAGI. The CDR3 length is 13 residues. V lost 8 bases to trimming and J lost 5 bases; unmatched junction nucleotides: 5. This chain's CDR3 is CASGGLADETQYF. Written as DNA, the CDR3 is TGTGCCAGCGGCGGACTAGCGGATGAGACCCAGTACTTC.

The gene calls are TRBV7-2 and TRBJ2-3, with D tentatively TRBD2 (5 bases). The germline CDR1 and CDR2 sequences are SGHTA and FQGNSA. This CDR3 is built from 16 residues. The V end lost 3 bases, the J end lost 0 bases, and 13 bases lay between the germline ends. CDR3 coding DNA: TGTGCCAGCAGCTTGAGACTATCCCCTAGCACAGATACGCAGTATTTT. Amino acids: CASSLRLSPSTDTQYF.